The source of this T cell receptor beta chain is a study of beta chain features in type 1 diabetes. The V gene's germline CDR1 is MNHEY and CDR2 SMNVEV (reference sequence). J was trimmed by 8 bases and V by 4 bases; bases with no gene match: 4. The CDR3 length is 12 residues. CD45RO/CCR7/CD25/CD127/CD95/CD27 separated CD4+ naive, central memory, regulatory and stem cell-like memory cells by sorting. General study points: In the patient group, naive, central memory and Treg TCRB repertoires seemed more alike than in the healthy donor group. TCRB CDR3s were moderately but significantly shorter in Type 1 diabetes patients in all four CD4+ subsets.

As to this clone: The antigen is not known.

The entirety of the isolated RNA underwent reverse transcription, so expressed TCRB transcripts were sequenced. The repertoire was sequenced with immunoSEQ multiplex PCR; TCRdb's copy has only in-frame clones and lacks some. The sample has around 280,000 clones, approximately 8.1% seen once. The origin of this receptor is a woman between 18 and 29 years old in good health. Source material: central memory CD4+ T cells from blood. This chain joins TRBV27 and TRBJ1-2; TRBD1 matches at 7 bases. The CDR3 DNA is TGTGCCAGCAGTTCCCAGACAGGGGGCTACACCTTC. This codes for CASSSQTGGYTF.